These 17 T cell receptor beta chains share one sample of origin, sequenced in a study of OX40 agonist ivuxolimab in advanced cancers. The protocol was immunoSEQ multiplex PCR, while the TCRdb copy is restricted to in-frame clones and leaves out a portion. The sample lists more than 50,000 clones, 70% to 85% occurring once. Here the sequenced sample was CD4+ or CD8+ T cells sorted from blood, taken in a trial of the OX40 agonist ivuxolimab. These receptors were obtained from an adult with an advanced solid tumor such as melanoma, head and neck, liver or kidney cancer.

Only a few counts were recorded for this clone. The V gene is TRBV19, the J gene TRBJ1-1; D gene uncertain. Germline CDR1 and CDR2: LNHDA and SQIVND (reference sequence). The CDR3 contains 13 residues. V was clipped by 7 bases and J by 1 base, with 10 bases between them. The CDR3 DNA reads as TGTGCCAGTATTCCTAACAGGAACACTGAAGCTTTCTTT. Residues: CASIPNRNTEAFF. The full variable domain, rest sourced from reference TRBV19 and TRBJ1-1, is DGGITQSPKYLFRKEGQNVTLSCEQNLNHDAMYWYRQDPGQGLRLIYYSQIVNDFQKGDIAEGYSVSREKKESFPLTVTSAQKNPTAFYLCASIPNRNTEAFFGQGTRLTVV.

The V call is TRBV18, the J call TRBJ1-3; TRBD1 matches 7 bases. The length of the CDR3 is 15 residues. The junction had 3 bases not matched to a gene; V was cut back by 3 bases and J by 1 base. Germline V gives CDR1 KGHSH, CDR2 LQKENI. This CDR3 reads CASSPTGDSGNTIYF. DNA for the CDR3: TGTGCCAGCTCACCTACAGGGGATTCTGGAAACACCATATATTTT.

This chain's CDR3 is CASSQQGLSTGELFF. In nucleotides, the CDR3 is TGTGCCAGCAGCCAACAGGGGTTAAGCACCGGGGAGCTGTTTTTT. V gene TRBV7-9 combines with J gene TRBJ2-2; TRBD1 aligns across 7 bases. The germline V gene has CDR1 SEHNR and CDR2 FQNEAQ (reference sequence). The V gene end was trimmed by 5 bases and the J gene end by 4 bases; junction bases not matched to a gene: 7. The CDR3 has 15 residues.

This clone has a single count. The genes are TRBV5-1 and TRBJ1-2; D might be TRBD1 (5 bases). Germline V gene data show CDR1 as SGHRS and CDR2 as YFSETQ. V shed 0 bases and J shed 4 bases, with 13 bases lying between them. There are 15 residues in the CDR3. The CDR3 DNA reads TGCGCCAGCAGCTTGGGATTGGGGCAGGCCTATGGCTACACCTTC. Protein sequence: CASSLGLGQAYGYTF.

The rearrangement uses TRBV5-1 and TRBJ2-7; TRBD2 agrees at 12 bases. J gave up 3 bases and V 2 bases, and 6 bases lay outside the gene matches. CDR1 and CDR2 from the germline V gene are SGHRS and YFSETQ. The CDR3 runs 16 residues. The CDR3 region has the DNA TGCGCCAGCAGCTTTGACGGACTAGCGGGGAGCTACGAGCAGTACTTC. Encoded protein: CASSFDGLAGSYEQYF.

This clone appeared many times. The genes are TRBV18 and TRBJ1-4; D is uncertain. V was shortened by 4 bases and J by 3 bases, with 6 bases between the two germline ends. The germline CDR1 and CDR2 sequences are KGHSH and LQKENI. This CDR3 is built from 13 residues. The CDR3 here is CASSRDANEKLFF. CDR3 DNA: TGTGCCAGCTCACGGGATGCTAATGAAAAACTGTTTTTT.

This rearrangement joins TRBV28 to TRBJ1-1; D is undetermined. In germline, CDR1 is MDHEN, CDR2 SYDVKM. The CDR3 extends over 14 amino acids. The V end was cut by 6 bases, the J end by 0 bases, with 11 bases between. The CDR3 region has the DNA TGTGCCAGCAGCGTCGGAGGTCTGAACACTGAAGCTTTCTTT. This gives the protein CASSVGGLNTEAFF.

This CDR3 is CAISGRNTEAFF. The CDR3 DNA reads TGTGCCATCAGCGGGCGGAACACTGAAGCTTTCTTT. This chain uses TRBV10-3 with TRBJ1-1, with D unclear. This CDR3 contains 12 residues. Germline CDR1 is ENHRY and CDR2 is SYGVKD. V shed 6 bases and J shed 1 base, with 6 bases lying between them.

The count of this clone is one. V and J are TRBV19 and TRBJ1-2; possible D gene TRBD1, 5 bases. This CDR3 region has 12 residues. V was trimmed by 4 bases and J by 8 bases, leaving 11 bases between them. Germline V gives CDR1 LNHDA, CDR2 SQIVND (reference sequence). CDR3 sequence reads: CASSTIPGGYTF. The CDR3 DNA sequence: TGTGCCAGTAGTACAATTCCAGGGGGCTACACCTTC.

The rearrangement links TRBV6-5 to TRBJ2-5; a possible D gene is TRBD2 (7 bases). Trimming removed 4 bases at V and 0 bases at J, with 12 bases between. This CDR3 has 15 residues. Germline V gene sequence: CDR1 MNHEY, CDR2 SVGAGI. The CDR3 region has the DNA TGTGCCAGCAGTTGGGGGGGGGCGTACCAAGAGACCCAGTACTTC. Protein product: CASSWGGAYQETQYF.

This clone was seen once. The same CDR3 can be traced to other DNA sequences in this sample. V usage is TRBV19 and J usage is TRBJ1-5, with TRBD1 identical over 7 bases. Trimming at V came to 4 bases and at J to 4 bases, leaving 7 bases not matched to a gene. Per germline, CDR1 LNHDA and CDR2 SQIVND (reference sequence). The CDR3 extends over 15 amino acids. CDR3 region: CASSTRTGSNQPQHF. CDR3 sequence (DNA): TGTGCCAGTAGTACCCGGACAGGCTCGAATCAGCCCCAGCATTTT.

The chain is built from TRBV14 and TRBJ1-4, with D perhaps TRBD1 (5 bases). The germline gives CDR1 SGHDN, CDR2 FVKESK. V was pared by 0 bases and J by 7 bases, with 9 bases between. The CDR3 totals 14 residues. Here the CDR3 DNA reads TGTGCCAGCAGCCAAGATCTTGACAGTGAAAAACTGTTTTTT. Residues: CASSQDLDSEKLFF. Full variable domain (outside the CDR3, taken from reference TRBV14 and TRBJ1-4): EAGVTQFPSHSVIEKGQTVTLRCDPISGHDNLYWYRRVMGKEIKFLLHFVKESKQDESGMPNNRFLAERTGGTYSTLKVQPAELEDSGVYFCASSQDLDSEKLFFGSGTQLSVL.

This chain joins TRBV7-9 and TRBJ2-7; D ambiguous. Germline V gives CDR1 SEHNR, CDR2 FQNEAQ (reference sequence). The CDR3 has 14 amino acids. The V end was cut by 2 bases, the J end by 0 bases, with 8 bases between. The CDR3: CASSLSDRSYEQYF. The CDR3 DNA sequence: TGTGCCAGCAGCTTATCGGACCGCTCCTACGAGCAGTACTTC.

The chain combines TRBV6-6 with TRBJ1-2; D call uncertain. Germline V gives CDR1 MNHNY, CDR2 SVGAGI (reference sequence). The germline V and J ends were trimmed by 2 bases and 8 bases, with 12 bases remaining between them. This CDR3 has 13 amino acids. DNA of the CDR3: TGTGCCAGCAGTTACCAGGTGCTGGGGGGCTACACCTTC. It yields the protein CASSYQVLGGYTF.

The chain joins TRBV5-4 to TRBJ2-7, with D uncertain. The length of the CDR3 is 16 residues. Trimming removed 0 bases from V and 0 bases from J, with 13 bases in between. Germline CDR1 is SGHNT and CDR2 is YYREEE (reference sequence). The DNA for the CDR3 is TGTGCCAGCAGCTTGGGGAGACCGGAAAGCTCCTACGAGCAGTACTTC. Encoded protein: CASSLGRPESSYEQYF.

The chain is built from TRBV12-5 and TRBJ1-5, with TRBD1 matching over 11 bases. Germline CDR1 and CDR2: LGHNT and FRNRAP. Germline trimming cut 7 bases from V and 1 base from J; bases unmatched to any gene: 6. The CDR3 sequence is 16 residues long. CDR3 sequence (DNA): TGTGCTAGTGCTGCTGGGACAGGGGGAAGCAATCAGCCCCAGCATTTT. Amino acid sequence: CASAAGTGGSNQPQHF. Together with reference TRBV12-5 and TRBJ1-5, the CDR3 gives the full variable domain: DARVTQTPRHKVTEMGQEVTMRCQPILGHNTVFWYRQTMMQGLELLAYFRNRAPLDDSGMPKDRFSAEMPDATLATLKIQPSEPRDSAVYFCASAAGTGGSNQPQHFGDGTRLSIL.

The CDR3 loop is CASSPDSLNTEAFF. In DNA, the CDR3 is TGTGCCAGCTCACCCGACTCGTTGAACACTGAAGCTTTCTTT. The chain employs TRBV18 and TRBJ1-1, with no clear D. V was cut by 3 bases and J by 0 bases, with 8 bases left in between. Germline loops: CDR1 KGHSH, CDR2 LQKENI. CDR3 length: 14 amino acids.